A single sample gave rise to the 18 T cell receptor beta chains below, sequenced in a study of circulating and synovial CD4+ cells in juvenile arthritis. This table comes from immunoSEQ multiplex PCR, and its TCRdb copy is limited to in-frame clones, with some not included. The profile shows tens of thousands of clones, roughly 96% of them singletons. What was sequenced was CD4+ T cells from blood. These receptor sequences come from a human donor with juvenile idiopathic arthritis.

The chain joins TRBV5-1 to TRBJ2-7; 7 nucleotides align to TRBD1. V dropped 0 bases and J dropped 5; count of bases not matched to a gene: 8. The CDR3 consists of 15 residues. The V gene's germline CDR1 is SGHRS and CDR2 YFSETQ. CDR3 region: CASSLERQGVHEQYF. CDR3 coding DNA: TGCGCCAGCAGCTTGGAACGACAGGGTGTCCACGAGCAGTACTTC.

This clone was observed a single time. The chain employs TRBV14 and TRBJ2-1; 8 bases agree with TRBD2. The germline V gene has CDR1 SGHDN and CDR2 FVKESK. The CDR3 is made up of 16 amino acids. The V and J ends lost 3 bases and 7 bases, in that order; junction bases with no gene match: 11. The CDR3 bases are TGTGCCAGCAGCCAGACCCCGGGACTAGGTCGGAATGAGCAGTTCTTC. It specifies CASSQTPGLGRNEQFF.

The chain has TRBV6-6 and TRBJ1-1, with D perhaps matching TRBD1 (5 bases). Per germline, CDR1 MNHNY and CDR2 SVGAGI (reference sequence). The CDR3 spans 14 residues. V lost 4 bases to trimming and J lost 0 bases, with 9 bases between them. CDR3 bases: TGTGCCAGCAGTTCGGGGGGAATGAACACTGAAGCTTTCTTT. This encodes CASSSGGMNTEAFF.

This sequence joins TRBV4-2 and TRBJ2-7; D might be TRBD1 (6 bases). V was cut by 0 bases and J by 7 bases, with 19 bases left in between. The CDR3 is 16 residues long. The germline gives CDR1 LGHNA, CDR2 YNFKEQ. The CDR3 loop is CASSQEDRRPSGEQYF. In nucleotides, the CDR3 is TGTGCCAGCAGCCAAGAGGACAGACGTCCCTCGGGGGAGCAGTACTTC.

V is TRBV6-5 and J is TRBJ1-2; TRBD1 matches at 7 bases. V lost 6 bases and J lost 6; bases outside the gene matches: 4. Germline V CDR1 and CDR2: MNHEY, SVGAGI. This CDR3 spans 12 amino acids. CDR3 nucleotides: TGTGCCAGCAGGTTGGGACAGCATGGCTACACCTTC. It encodes CASRLGQHGYTF.

J is TRBJ1-5 and V is TRBV30, with D tentatively TRBD1 (5 bases). V was pared by 2 bases and J by 0 bases, with 11 bases between. Germline lookup yields CDR1 GTSNPN and CDR2 SVGIG (reference sequence). This CDR3 is built from 15 residues. In DNA form, the CDR3 reads TGTGCCTGGAGTCCAGGGTACCCTAGCAATCAGCCCCAGCATTTT. It is translated as CAWSPGYPSNQPQHF.

About this clone itself: Other nucleotide sequences in the sample specify the same CDR3. The chain joins TRBV6-5 to TRBJ2-7, with 7 bases lining up with TRBD1. This CDR3 contains 15 residues. Germline V gene data show CDR1 as MNHEY and CDR2 as SVGAGI. J lost 4 bases, V lost 6 bases, and 12 bases had no gene match. Written as DNA, the CDR3 is TGTGCCAGCAGGGGGGCCAGGACAGGTAGTTACGAGCAGTACTTC. Encoded protein: CASRGARTGSYEQYF.

In DNA form, the CDR3 reads TGTGCCTGGAGTGTATCAAATGAAAAACTGTTTTTT. It yields the protein CAWSVSNEKLFF. V and J are TRBV30 and TRBJ1-4; D remains unclear. The CDR3 is 12 amino acids. V dropped 0 bases and J dropped 5 bases, with 4 bases sitting between them. Germline CDR1 reads GTSNPN; CDR2 reads SVGIG (reference sequence).

The chain carries TRBV30 and TRBJ2-7; D is unclear. CDR3 length: 11 amino acids. From germline, CDR1 is GTSNPN and CDR2 SVGIG (reference sequence). V lost 2 bases to trimming and J lost 5 bases, with 7 bases between them. CDR3: CAWSLRDEQYF. The CDR3 region has the DNA TGTGCCTGGAGTCTTCGGGACGAGCAGTACTTC.

DNA for the CDR3: TGTGCCAGCAGTCAGACAACCGGGGAGCTGTTTTTT. Protein: CASSQTTGELFF. The rearrangement uses TRBV6-5 and TRBJ2-2; D is ambiguous. The V end was cut by 5 bases, the J end by 5 bases, with 6 bases between. This CDR3 is 12 amino acids long. Looked up from germline, CDR1 is MNHEY and CDR2 is SVGAGI.

The CDR3 DNA sequence: TGTGCCAGCAGCCCGCTGGAGGTTTCCTACGAGCAGTACTTC. Encoded protein: CASSPLEVSYEQYF. The genes are TRBV7-9 and TRBJ2-7; TRBD2 is a possible D gene (5 bases). This CDR3 region has 14 residues. Per the germline V gene, CDR1 is SEHNR and CDR2 is FQNEAQ (reference sequence). V was clipped by 5 bases and J by 1 base, with 12 bases between them.

The CDR3 protein is CASGLNSATSGNTIYF. The CDR3 DNA is TGTGCTAGTGGTTTGAACTCCGCTACCTCTGGAAACACCATATATTTT. The chain recombines TRBV12-5 with TRBJ1-3; no firm D call. CDR1 and CDR2 (germline): LGHNT, FRNRAP. This CDR3 spans 16 amino acids. Trimming cost V 2 bases and J 0 bases, with 11 bases left between them. Full variable domain (missing parts from reference TRBV12-5 and TRBJ1-3): DARVTQTPRHKVTEMGQEVTMRCQPILGHNTVFWYRQTMMQGLELLAYFRNRAPLDDSGMPKDRFSAEMPDATLATLKIQPSEPRDSAVYFCASGLNSATSGNTIYFGEGSWLTVV.

The V call is TRBV12-5, the J call TRBJ2-7, with D possibly being TRBD1 (6 bases). V dropped 1 base and J dropped 7 bases, with 14 bases sitting between them. CDR3 size: 14 residues. The germline CDR1 and CDR2 sequences are LGHNT and FRNRAP. CDR3 residues: CASGLEARGEEQYF. CDR3 nucleotides: TGTGCTAGTGGTTTGGAAGCCAGGGGCGAAGAGCAGTACTTC.

V and J are TRBV19 and TRBJ2-2; 10 nucleotides align to TRBD2. The CDR3 extends over 19 amino acids. Trimming took 4 bases from V and 1 from J; bases not matched to a gene: 12. Germline values: CDR1 LNHDA, CDR2 SQIVND (reference sequence). Written as DNA, the CDR3 is TGTGCCAGTAGTAGTGGCGGGCTAGCGGGAGCCCTGAACACCGGGGAGCTGTTTTTT. This gives the protein CASSSGGLAGALNTGELFF.

The DNA of the CDR3 is TGTGCCAGCACCCCAAGCCGGGACTCCATGGGCAATGAGCAGTTCTTC. It encodes CASTPSRDSMGNEQFF. The V gene is TRBV4-2, the J gene TRBJ2-1, with a possible D match to TRBD2 (6 bases). This CDR3 has 16 amino acids. The V end was cut by 7 bases, the J end by 6 bases, with 22 bases between. CDR1 is LGHNA, CDR2 YNFKEQ, per germline.

The chain employs TRBV5-1 and TRBJ1-1; 9 nucleotides align to TRBD1. The germline V gene has CDR1 SGHRS and CDR2 YFSETQ. CDR3 size: 15 residues. J was trimmed by 2 bases and V by 3 bases; bases with no gene match: 5. The CDR3 DNA sequence: TGCGCCAGCAGCTCGTCACAGGGGGCTAACACTGAAGCTTTCTTT. Its protein is CASSSSQGANTEAFF. Supplemented by reference TRBV5-1 and TRBJ1-1, the full variable domain reads KAGVTQTPRYLIKTRGQQVTLSCSPISGHRSVSWYQQTPGQGLQFLFEYFSETQRNKGNFPGRFSGRQFSNSRSEMNVSTLELGDSALYLCASSSSQGANTEAFFGQGTRLTVV.

CDR3: CASSLAQGALNEAFF. CDR3 sequence (DNA): TGTGCCAGCAGCTTAGCCCAGGGGGCCTTGAATGAAGCTTTCTTT. The V call is TRBV11-2, the J call TRBJ1-1, with 8 bases that match TRBD1. CDR1 is SGHAT and CDR2 is FQNNGV in the germline V gene. Trimming removed 1 base from V and 7 bases from J; junction bases left unmatched: 8. The length of the CDR3 is 15 residues.

CDR3 loop: CASSATRDRVPYEQYF. CDR3 nucleotide sequence: TGTGCCAGCAGCGCGACACGGGACAGGGTGCCCTACGAGCAGTACTTC. This rearrangement joins TRBV11-1 to TRBJ2-7; TRBD1 aligns across 9 bases. The CDR3 totals 16 residues. Germline V lookup: CDR1 SGHAT, CDR2 FQDESV (reference sequence). The junction had 10 bases not matched to a gene; V was cut back by 5 bases and J by 2 bases.